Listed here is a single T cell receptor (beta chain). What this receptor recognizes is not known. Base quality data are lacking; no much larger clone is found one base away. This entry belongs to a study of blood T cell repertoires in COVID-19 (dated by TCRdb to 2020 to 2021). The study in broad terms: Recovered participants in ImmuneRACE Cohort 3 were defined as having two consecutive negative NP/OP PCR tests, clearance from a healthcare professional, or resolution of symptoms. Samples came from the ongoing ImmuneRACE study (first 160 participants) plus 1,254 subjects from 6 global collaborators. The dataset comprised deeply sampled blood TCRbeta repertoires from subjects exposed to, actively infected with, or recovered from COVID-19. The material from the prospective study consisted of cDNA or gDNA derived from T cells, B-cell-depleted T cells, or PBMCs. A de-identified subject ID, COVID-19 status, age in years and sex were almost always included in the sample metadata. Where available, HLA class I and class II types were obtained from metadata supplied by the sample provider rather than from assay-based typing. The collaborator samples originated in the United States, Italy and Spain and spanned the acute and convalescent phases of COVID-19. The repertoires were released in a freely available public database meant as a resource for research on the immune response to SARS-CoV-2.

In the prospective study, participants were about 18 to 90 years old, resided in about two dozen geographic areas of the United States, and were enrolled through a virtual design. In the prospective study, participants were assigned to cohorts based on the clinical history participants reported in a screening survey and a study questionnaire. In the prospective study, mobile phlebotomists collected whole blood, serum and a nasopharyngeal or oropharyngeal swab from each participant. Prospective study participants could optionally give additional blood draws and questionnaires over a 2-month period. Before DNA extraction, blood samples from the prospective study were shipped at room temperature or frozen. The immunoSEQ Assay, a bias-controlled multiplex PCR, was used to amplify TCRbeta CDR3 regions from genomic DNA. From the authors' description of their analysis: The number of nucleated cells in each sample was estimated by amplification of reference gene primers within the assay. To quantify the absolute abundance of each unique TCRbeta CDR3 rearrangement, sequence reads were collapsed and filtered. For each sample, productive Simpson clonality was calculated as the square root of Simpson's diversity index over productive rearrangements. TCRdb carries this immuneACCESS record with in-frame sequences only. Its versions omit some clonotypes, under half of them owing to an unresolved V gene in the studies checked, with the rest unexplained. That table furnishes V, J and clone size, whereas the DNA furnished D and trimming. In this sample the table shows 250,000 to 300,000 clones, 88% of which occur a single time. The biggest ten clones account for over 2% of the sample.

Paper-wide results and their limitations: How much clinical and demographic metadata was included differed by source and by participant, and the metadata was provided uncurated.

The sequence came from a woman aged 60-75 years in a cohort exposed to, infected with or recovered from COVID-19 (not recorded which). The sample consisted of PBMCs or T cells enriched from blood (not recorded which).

This receptor carries the CDR3 CASSTGGTYEQYF. At the DNA level, the sequence is TGTGCCAGTAGTACAGGGGGAACTTACGAGCAGTACTTC. The chain is made from TRBV19 and TRBJ2-7; TRBD1 fits 7 bases in the junction. The CDR1 and CDR2 encoded by the germline V gene (reference sequence) are LNHDA and SQIVND. The cysteine opens and the phenylalanine closes a CDR3 of 13 amino acids. Here the CDR3 DNA is all that survives: 39 bases in frame from base 1. For this chain, trimming is 4 bases at the V end and 4 bases at the J end, and the number of junction bases without a gene match is 4.